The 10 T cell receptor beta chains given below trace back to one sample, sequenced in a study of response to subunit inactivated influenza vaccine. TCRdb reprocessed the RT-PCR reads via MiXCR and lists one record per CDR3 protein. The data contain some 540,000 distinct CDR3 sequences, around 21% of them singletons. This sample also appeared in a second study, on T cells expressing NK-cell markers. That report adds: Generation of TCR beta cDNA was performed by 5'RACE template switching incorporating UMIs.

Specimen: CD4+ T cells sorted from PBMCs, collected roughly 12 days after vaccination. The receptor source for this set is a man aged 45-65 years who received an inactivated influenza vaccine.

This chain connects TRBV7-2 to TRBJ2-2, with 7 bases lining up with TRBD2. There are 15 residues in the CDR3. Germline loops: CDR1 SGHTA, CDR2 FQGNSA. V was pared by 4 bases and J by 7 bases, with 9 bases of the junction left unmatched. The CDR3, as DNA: TGTGCCAGCAGCTATAAAGCGGGATTTAACGGGGAGCTGTTTTTT. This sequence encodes CASSYKAGFNGELFF.

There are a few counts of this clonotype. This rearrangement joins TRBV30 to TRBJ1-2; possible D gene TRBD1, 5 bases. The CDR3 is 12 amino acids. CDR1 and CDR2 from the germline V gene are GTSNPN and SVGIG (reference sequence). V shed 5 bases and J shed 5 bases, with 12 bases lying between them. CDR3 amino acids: CAWHRDGYGYTF. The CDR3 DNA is TGTGCCTGGCACCGGGACGGATATGGCTACACCTTC.

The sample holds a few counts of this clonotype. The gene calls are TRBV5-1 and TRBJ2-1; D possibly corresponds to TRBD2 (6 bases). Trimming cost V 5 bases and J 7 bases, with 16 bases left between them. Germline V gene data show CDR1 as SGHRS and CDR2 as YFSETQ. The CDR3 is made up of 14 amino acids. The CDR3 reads CASSSEGAGNEQFF. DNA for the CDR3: TGCGCCAGCAGTTCCGAGGGCGCGGGGAATGAGCAGTTCTTC.

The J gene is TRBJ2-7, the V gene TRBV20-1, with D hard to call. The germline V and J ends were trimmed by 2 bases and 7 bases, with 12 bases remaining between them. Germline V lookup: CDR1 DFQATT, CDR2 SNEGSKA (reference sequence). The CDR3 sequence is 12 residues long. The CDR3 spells CSARWAAGEQYF. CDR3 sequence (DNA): TGCAGTGCTAGATGGGCAGCCGGGGAGCAGTACTTC.

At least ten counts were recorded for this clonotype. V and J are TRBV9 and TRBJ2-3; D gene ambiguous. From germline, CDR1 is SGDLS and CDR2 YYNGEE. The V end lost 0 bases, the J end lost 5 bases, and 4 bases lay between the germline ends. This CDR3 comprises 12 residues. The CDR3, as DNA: TGTGCCAGCAGCGTAGGCCTAGATACGCAGTATTTT. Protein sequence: CASSVGLDTQYF.

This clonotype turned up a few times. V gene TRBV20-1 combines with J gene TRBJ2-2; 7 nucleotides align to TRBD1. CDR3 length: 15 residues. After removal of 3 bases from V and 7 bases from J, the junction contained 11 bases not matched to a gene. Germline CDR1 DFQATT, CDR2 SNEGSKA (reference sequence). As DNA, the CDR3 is TGCAGTGCTAGGGTAGAGACAGGGTATAGCGGGGAGCTGTTTTTT. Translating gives CSARVETGYSGELFF.

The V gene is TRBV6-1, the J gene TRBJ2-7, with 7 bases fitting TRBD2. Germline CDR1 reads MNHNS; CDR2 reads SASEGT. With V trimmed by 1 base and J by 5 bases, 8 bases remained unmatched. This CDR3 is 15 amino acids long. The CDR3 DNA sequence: TGTGCCAGCAGTGAAGGGGGGACTAAAGTCCACGAGCAGTACTTC. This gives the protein CASSEGGTKVHEQYF.

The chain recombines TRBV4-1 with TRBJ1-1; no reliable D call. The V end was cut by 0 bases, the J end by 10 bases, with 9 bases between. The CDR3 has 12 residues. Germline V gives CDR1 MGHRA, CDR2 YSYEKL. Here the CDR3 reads CASSQDRLGAFF. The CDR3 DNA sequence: TGCGCCAGCAGCCAAGATAGACTTGGAGCTTTCTTT.

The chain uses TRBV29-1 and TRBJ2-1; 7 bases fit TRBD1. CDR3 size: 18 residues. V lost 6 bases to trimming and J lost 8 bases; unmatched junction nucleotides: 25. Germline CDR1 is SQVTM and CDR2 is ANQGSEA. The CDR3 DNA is TGCAGCGTGGAACCGGGACAGAAAATCTCCGCCTCCACCGATGAGCAGTTCTTC. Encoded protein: CSVEPGQKISASTDEQFF.

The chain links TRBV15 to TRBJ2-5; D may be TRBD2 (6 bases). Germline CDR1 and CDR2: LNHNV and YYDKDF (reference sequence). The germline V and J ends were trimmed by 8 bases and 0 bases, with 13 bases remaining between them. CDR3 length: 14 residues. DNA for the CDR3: TGTGCCACCCAGAACCGGGACTACCAAGAGACCCAGTACTTC. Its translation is CATQNRDYQETQYF.